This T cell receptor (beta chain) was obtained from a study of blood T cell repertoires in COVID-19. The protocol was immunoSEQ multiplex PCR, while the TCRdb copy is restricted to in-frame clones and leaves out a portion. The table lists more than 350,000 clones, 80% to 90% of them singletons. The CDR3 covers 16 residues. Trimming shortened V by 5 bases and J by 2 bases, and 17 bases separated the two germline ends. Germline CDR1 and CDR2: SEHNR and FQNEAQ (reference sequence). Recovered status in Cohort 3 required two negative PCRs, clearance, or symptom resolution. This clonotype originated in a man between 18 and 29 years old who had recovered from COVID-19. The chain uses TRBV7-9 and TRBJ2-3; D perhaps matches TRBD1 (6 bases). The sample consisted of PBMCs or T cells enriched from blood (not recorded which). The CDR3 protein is CASSPRMDRPTDTQYF. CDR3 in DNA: TGTGCCAGCAGCCCAAGAATGGACAGACCCACAGATACGCAGTATTTT.